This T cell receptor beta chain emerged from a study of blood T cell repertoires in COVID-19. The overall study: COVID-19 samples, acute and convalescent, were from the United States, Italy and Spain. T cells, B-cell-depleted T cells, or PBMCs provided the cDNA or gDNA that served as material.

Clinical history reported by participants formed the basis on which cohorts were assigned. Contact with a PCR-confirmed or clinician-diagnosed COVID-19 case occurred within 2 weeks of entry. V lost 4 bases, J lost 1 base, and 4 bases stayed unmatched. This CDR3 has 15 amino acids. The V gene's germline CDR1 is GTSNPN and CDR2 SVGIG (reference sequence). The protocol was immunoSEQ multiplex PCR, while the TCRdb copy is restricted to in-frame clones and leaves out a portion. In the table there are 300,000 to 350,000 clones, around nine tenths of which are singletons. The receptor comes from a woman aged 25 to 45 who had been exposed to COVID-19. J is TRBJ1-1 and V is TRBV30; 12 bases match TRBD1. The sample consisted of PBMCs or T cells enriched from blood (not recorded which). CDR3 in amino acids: CAWTEGQGANTEAFF. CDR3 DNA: TGTGCCTGGACAGAGGGACAGGGGGCGAACACTGAAGCTTTCTTT.